The 9 T cell receptor beta chains presented below share a single source sample, sequenced in a study of shared clonotypes between healthy human individuals. Method: immunoSEQ multiplex PCR; TCRdb's copy keeps in-frame clones and lacks some. The sample records about 1.5 million clones, roughly 98% being singletons. The sequencing input was naive CD4+ T cells sorted from blood. The subset here: CD45RA+ positively selected. Source of these receptors: a man aged 25-45 years in good health.

The J gene is TRBJ2-7, the V gene TRBV6-5; D remains unclear. CDR1 is MNHEY and CDR2 is SVGAGI in the germline V gene. The V end was cut by 6 bases, the J end by 1 base, with 16 bases between. CDR3 length: 15 residues. For the CDR3, the DNA is TGTGCCAGCAGCCACTCGTCTAAGTCTTCCTACGAGCAGTACTTC. Protein sequence: CASSHSSKSSYEQYF.

The gene calls are TRBV5-1 and TRBJ2-1; TRBD1 might be the D (5 bases). Germline V gives CDR1 SGHRS, CDR2 YFSETQ. V lost 4 bases to trimming and J lost 8 bases, with 16 bases between them. The CDR3 runs to 14 residues. The CDR3 loop is CASSRQGWGDEQFF. In DNA form, the CDR3 reads TGCGCCAGCAGCCGTCAGGGTTGGGGCGATGAGCAGTTCTTC.

The count of this clone is one. This chain connects TRBV28 to TRBJ1-1; possibly TRBD1 for D (5 bases). V gave up 6 bases and J gave up 5 bases, with 16 bases separating them. CDR1 is MDHEN and CDR2 is SYDVKM in the germline V gene. CDR3 length: 14 amino acids. CDR3 DNA sequence: TGTGCCAGCAGCAACGTCGAATGGGGGACTGAAGCTTTCTTT. Its translation is CASSNVEWGTEAFF. Looking up the rest from reference TRBV28 and TRBJ1-1 gives the full variable domain: DVKVTQSSRYLVKRTGEKVFLECVQDMDHENMFWYRQDPGLGLRLIYFSYDVKMKEKGDIPEGYSVSREKKERFSLILESASTNQTSMYLCASSNVEWGTEAFFGQGTRLTVV.

The genes are TRBV29-1 and TRBJ1-1; no reliable D call. This CDR3 is built from 13 residues. Germline loops: CDR1 SQVTM, CDR2 ANQGSEA. V lost 4 bases, J lost 5 bases, and 14 bases lay in between. This CDR3 reads CSVGNGKGTEAFF. The CDR3 DNA reads TGCAGCGTTGGGAATGGTAAAGGGACTGAAGCTTTCTTT. Full variable domain (missing parts from reference TRBV29-1 and TRBJ1-1): SAVISQKPSRDICQRGTSLTIQCQVDSQVTMMFWYRQQPGQSLTLIATANQGSEATYESGFVIDKFPISRPNLTFSTLTVSNMSPEDSSIYLCSVGNGKGTEAFFGQGTRLTVV.

This clone was counted a single time. The same CDR3 arises from other DNA sequences in this sample as well. The chain carries TRBV5-1 and TRBJ1-3; 9 nucleotides line up with TRBD1. Losses at the gene ends were 0 bases for V and 1 base for J; bases not matched to a gene: 2. Germline CDR1 is SGHRS and CDR2 is YFSETQ. The CDR3 loop spans 16 amino acids. DNA of the CDR3: TGCGCCAGCAGCTTGGGACAGGGGGTTTCTGGAAACACCATATATTTT. It encodes CASSLGQGVSGNTIYF.

The chain is built from TRBV5-4 and TRBJ2-7; weak D call: TRBD2 (6 bases). This CDR3 has 16 residues. Germline assignment: CDR1 SGHNT and CDR2 YYREEE (reference sequence). With 3 bases removed from V and 3 bases from J, the gap between germline ends came to 19 bases. The CDR3 sequence: CASSSGYRDLNYEQYF. CDR3 in DNA: TGTGCCAGCAGCTCGGGATACCGGGACTTGAACTACGAGCAGTACTTC.

The V gene is TRBV11-2, the J gene TRBJ2-1; D is possibly TRBD1 (5 bases). Germline CDR1 reads SGHAT; CDR2 reads FQNNGV. The V end was cut by 4 bases, the J end by 0 bases, with 19 bases between. This CDR3 is 18 amino acids long. CDR3 in amino acids: CASSYPLRQTSSYNEQFF. As DNA, the CDR3 is TGTGCCAGCAGCTACCCCTTAAGACAGACAAGCTCCTACAATGAGCAGTTCTTC.

The genes are TRBV9 and TRBJ2-6, with D perhaps TRBD1 or TRBD2 (5 bases each). The CDR3 is made up of 17 amino acids. Germline-derived CDR1 and CDR2 are SGDLS and YYNGEE. V was trimmed by 3 bases and J by 0 bases, leaving 13 bases between them. CDR3 in amino acids: CASSAPGRSSGANVLTF. The CDR3 DNA reads TGTGCCAGCAGCGCCCCGGGACGGAGCTCTGGGGCCAACGTCCTGACTTTC.

The chain employs TRBV18 and TRBJ2-1; D remains ambiguous. Trimming took 0 bases from V and 4 from J, leaving 13 bases between them. The germline V gene encodes CDR1 KGHSH and CDR2 LQKENI. This CDR3 comprises 16 residues. The CDR3 is CASSPPSTPIYNEQFF. The CDR3 DNA is TGTGCCAGCTCACCACCGTCGACCCCGATTTACAATGAGCAGTTCTTC.